A selection of T cell receptor beta chains follows, all from one sample in a study of CD8+ T cells in alopecia areata. Profiled with immunoSEQ multiplex PCR; TCRdb holds only in-frame clones, not every one. Among 200,000 or so clones listed, 50% to 70% were seen once. Here the sequenced sample was CD4+ T cells sorted from blood, taken at week 0. The receptors originated from a human donor with alopecia areata. The CDR3 runs from the conserved cysteine through the conserved F or W. A D gene is named only where the DNA matches it firmly. Rows may omit the clone size; those that give it use once, few, many or a size class.

v_call	j_call	d_call	clone_size	cdr3_nt	cdr3_aa
TRBV5-4	TRBJ2-2	TRBD2	NA	TGTGCCAGCAGCTTGGGGACTAGCGGGGAATCGAACACCGGGGAGCTGTTTTTT	CASSLGTSGESNTGELFF
TRBV4-1	TRBJ1-1	TRBD1	NA	TGCGCCAGCAGCCGTGGGACAGGGGCGACGAACACTGAAGCTTTCTTT	CASSRGTGATNTEAFF
TRBV30	TRBJ2-7	NA	NA	TGTGCCTGGAGTGTTACGGTTTTGCAGTACTTC	CAWSVTVLQYF
TRBV6-5	TRBJ1-1	NA	NA	TGTGCCAGCAGTTCCACAGGGAACACTGAAGCTTTCTTT	CASSSTGNTEAFF
TRBV7-9	TRBJ2-7	TRBD1	NA	TGTGCCAGCAGCATGACAGGGGTGATCTCCTACGAGCAGTACTTC	CASSMTGVISYEQYF
TRBV9	TRBJ2-3	NA	NA	TGTGCCAGCAGCACCCCCAAGGGCGGGCTAACAGATACGCAGTATTTT	CASSTPKGGLTDTQYF
TRBV19	TRBJ2-6	NA	NA	TGTGCCAGTTCGTCGGTGAACGTCCTGACTTTC	CASSSVNVLTF
TRBV7-2	TRBJ1-4	NA	NA	TGTGCCAGCAGCCGGGGGCGGCTTAATGAAAAACTGTTTTTT	CASSRGRLNEKLFF
TRBV29-1	TRBJ2-2	TRBD1	few	TGCAGCGTTGGAGGGACAGGCCGTTACGGGGAGCTGTTTTTT	CSVGGTGRYGELFF
TRBV30	TRBJ2-7	NA	NA	TGTGCCTGGAGTAACCAGGGGTGGAACGAGCAGTACTTC	CAWSNQGWNEQYF
TRBV29-1	TRBJ1-2	NA	NA	TGCAGCGTCGCGCAGGGGTTGGACTATGGCTACACCTTC	CSVAQGLDYGYTF
TRBV7-8	TRBJ2-3	NA	few	TGTGCCAGCAGCGTAGGAAGGGGCCCGGGGGATACGCAGTATTTT	CASSVGRGPGDTQYF
TRBV10-3	TRBJ2-7	NA	NA	TGTGCCATCAGTCCCCGAGGGTATCGGGGGCCAATCTCCTACGAGCAGTACTTC	CAISPRGYRGPISYEQYF
TRBV18	TRBJ2-3	NA	few	TGTGCCAGCTCACCAACGGGGGAAAGGAGGGATACGCAGTATTTT	CASSPTGERRDTQYF
TRBV5-4	TRBJ2-5	NA	NA	TGTGCCAGCAGGGGGGACACAGGGCGGGAGACCCAGTACTTC	CASRGDTGRETQYF
TRBV5-1	TRBJ2-1	NA	NA	TGCGCCAGCAGCTTGGTAACGTCGGACAATGAGCAGTTCTTC	CASSLVTSDNEQFF
TRBV29-1	TRBJ2-2	NA	NA	TGCAGCGTTGAGGCGGGCCGGGGCTACACCGGGGAGCTGTTTTTT	CSVEAGRGYTGELFF
TRBV2	TRBJ2-1	TRBD2	NA	TGTGCCAGCAGTGAGGAGCGGGGGCAGTTCTTC	CASSEERGQFF
TRBV30	TRBJ2-7	NA	once	TGTGCCTGGAGTATCCGGAGGGTACACGAGCAGTACTTC	CAWSIRRVHEQYF
TRBV2	TRBJ2-5	NA	NA	TGTGCCAGCAGCCGGGAAGGGATTCGGGAGACCCAGTACTTC	CASSREGIRETQYF
TRBV6-5	TRBJ1-2	NA	once	TGTGCCAGCACCTACTTAGGGTCTAACTATGGCTACACCTTC	CASTYLGSNYGYTF
TRBV30	TRBJ1-1	NA	NA	TGTGCCTGGAGTGTAGGGTTGAACACTGAAGCTTTCTTT	CAWSVGLNTEAFF
TRBV2	TRBJ2-5	NA	NA	TGTGCCAGCAGTGAAGGAGAGACCCAGTACTTC	CASSEGETQYF
TRBV6-1	TRBJ2-3	NA	NA	TGTGCCAGCAGTCCCGACAGACCAGATACGCAGTATTTT	CASSPDRPDTQYF
TRBV7-9	TRBJ1-6	NA	once	TGTGCCAGCAGCTTAACGATCGCACGGACCTCCTATAATTCACCCCTCCACTTT	CASSLTIARTSYNSPLHF
TRBV18	TRBJ1-1	TRBD1	many	TGTGCCAGCTCACCTGCGCGACAGGGTACAGCTTTCTTT	CASSPARQGTAFF
TRBV11-2	TRBJ2-5	NA	few	TGTGCCAGCAGCTTACTTAAACCCCAAGAGACCCAGTACTTC	CASSLLKPQETQYF
TRBV4-1	TRBJ2-3	NA	NA	TGCGCCAGCAGCCAGGAGGAACTTGGGTCGGGTACGCAGTATTTT	CASSQEELGSGTQYF
TRBV29-1	TRBJ2-1	NA	NA	TGCAGCGTTCGGTCCTCAGGCAATGAGCAGTTCTTC	CSVRSSGNEQFF
TRBV5-1	TRBJ1-1	TRBD1	few	TGCGCCAGCCTCATGGGGACAGCGAACACTGAAGCTTTCTTT	CASLMGTANTEAFF